The subject of this entry is one T cell receptor beta chain. Antigen unknown. Method: immunoSEQ multiplex PCR; TCRdb's copy keeps in-frame clones and lacks some. Among 150,000 to 200,000 clones listed, about 86% were seen once. The data were taken from a study of T cell responses to AZD1222 COVID-19 vaccine. Study-wide results and limits: There were vaccine-associated CD4 TCRs across spike, dominant at 160-218 and 743-854.

Material: peripheral blood, obtained on day 0 of AZD1222 vaccination. This clonotype originated in an adult in good health.

The CDR3 nucleotides read TGTGCCAGCAGATTACAGGGGCGCTACGAGCAGTACTTC. Residues: CASRLQGRYEQYF. This sequence joins TRBV11-2 and TRBJ2-7; 7 bases agree with TRBD1. Trimming removed 6 bases from V and 3 bases from J; junction bases left unmatched: 5. The CDR3 spans 13 residues. CDR1 and CDR2 (germline): SGHAT, FQNNGV. Complete variable domain (other parts from reference TRBV11-2 and TRBJ2-7): EAGVAQSPRYKIIEKRQSVAFWCNPISGHATLYWYQQILGQGPKLLIQFQNNGVVDDSQLPKDRFSAERLKGVDSTLKIQPAKLEDSAVYLCASRLQGRYEQYFGPGTRLTVT.